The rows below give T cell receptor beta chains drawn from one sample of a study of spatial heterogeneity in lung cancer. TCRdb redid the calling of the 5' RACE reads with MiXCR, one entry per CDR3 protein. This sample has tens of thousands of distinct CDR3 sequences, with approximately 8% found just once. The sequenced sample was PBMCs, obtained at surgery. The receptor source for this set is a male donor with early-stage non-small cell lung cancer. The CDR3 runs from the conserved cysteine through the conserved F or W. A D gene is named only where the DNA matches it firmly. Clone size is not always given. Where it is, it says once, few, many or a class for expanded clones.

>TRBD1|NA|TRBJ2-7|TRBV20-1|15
TGCAGTGCTAGAGATCGGACAGGGGCAACCTACGAGCAGTACTTC
CSARDRTGATYEQYF
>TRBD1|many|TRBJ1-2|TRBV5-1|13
TGCGCCAGCAGCATCGAGGGGGCTAATGGCTACACCTTC
CASSIEGANGYTF
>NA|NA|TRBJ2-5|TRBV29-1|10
TGCAGCTCCCTCCAAGAGACCCAGTACTTC
CSSLQETQYF
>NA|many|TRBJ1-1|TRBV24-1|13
TGTGCCACCAGTGACCCTGGACGACCTGAAGCTTTCTTT
CATSDPGRPEAFF
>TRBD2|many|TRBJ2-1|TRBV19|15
TGTGCCAGTAGAAATAGCGGGAGTAGCTACAATGAGCAGTTCTTC
CASRNSGSSYNEQFF
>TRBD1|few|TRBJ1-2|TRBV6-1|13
TGTGCCAGCTCCCATCAGGGGGGCGATGGCTACACCTTC
CASSHQGGDGYTF
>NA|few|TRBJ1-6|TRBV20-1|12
TGCAGTGCTAGAGGCCCGAATTCACCCCTCCACTTT
CSARGPNSPLHF
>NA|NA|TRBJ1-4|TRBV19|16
TGTGCCAGTAGTATAAACCCGACCACAACTAATGAAAAACTGTTTTTT
CASSINPTTTNEKLFF
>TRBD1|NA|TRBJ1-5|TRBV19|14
TGTGCCAGTAGTAAATCAGGGGGCCCTCAGCCCCAGCATTTT
CASSKSGGPQPQHF
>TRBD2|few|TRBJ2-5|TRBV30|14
TGTGCCTGGAGTAGCGGGAGCGTTCCAGAGACCCAGTACTTC
CAWSSGSVPETQYF
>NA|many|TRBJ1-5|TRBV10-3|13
TGTGCCATCAGTGAACAGGAAGGTCAGCCCCAGCATTTT
CAISEQEGQPQHF
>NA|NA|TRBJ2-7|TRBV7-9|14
TGTGCCAGCAGCAAGGAAAGTCTAGTCGACGAGCAGTACTTC
CASSKESLVDEQYF
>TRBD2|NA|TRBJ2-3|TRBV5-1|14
TGCGCCAGCAGCTTTAGCGGGAGTTCAGATACGCAGTATTTT
CASSFSGSSDTQYF
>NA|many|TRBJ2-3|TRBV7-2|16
TGTGCCAGCAGCGGCCGGGGGACAGTTCGCACAGATACGCAGTATTTT
CASSGRGTVRTDTQYF
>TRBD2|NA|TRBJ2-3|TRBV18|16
TGTGCCAGCTCACCCCTCGCGGGAGGTGCGAAGGATACGCAGTATTTT
CASSPLAGGAKDTQYF
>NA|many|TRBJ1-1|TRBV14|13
TGTGCCAGCAGCCGGGCGCCGAACACTGAAGCTTTCTTT
CASSRAPNTEAFF
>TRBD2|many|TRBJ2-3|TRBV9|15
TGTGCCAGCAGCGTCCGTGCGGGAGGGGCAGATACGCAGTATTTT
CASSVRAGGADTQYF
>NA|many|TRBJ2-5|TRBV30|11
TGTGCCTGGGGCCGCCCGGAGACCCAGTACTTC
CAWGRPETQYF
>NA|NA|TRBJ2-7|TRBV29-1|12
TGCAGCGTTGGGGGGCAGGGGTACGAGCAGTACTTC
CSVGGQGYEQYF
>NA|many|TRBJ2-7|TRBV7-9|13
TGTGCCAGCAGCCCTCCCGGCGGCTTCGAGCAGTACTTC
CASSPPGGFEQYF
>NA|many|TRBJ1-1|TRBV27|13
TGTGCCAGCTCACAAAGGAGGGTGGGTGAAGCTTTCTTT
CASSQRRVGEAFF
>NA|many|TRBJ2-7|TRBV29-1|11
TGCAGCGTTGAGGGGCCCGCGGGACAGTACTTC
CSVEGPAGQYF
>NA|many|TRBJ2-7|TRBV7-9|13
TGTGCCAGCAGCTTAAAGGCTATGGACGAGCAGTACTTC
CASSLKAMDEQYF
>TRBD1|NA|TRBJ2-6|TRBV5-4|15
TGTGCCAGCAGCTCAGGGGGCTCAGGGGCCAACGTCCTGACTTTC
CASSSGGSGANVLTF
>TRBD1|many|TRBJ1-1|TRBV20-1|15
TGCAGTGCCCCACAGGGGGCGGGACTGGACACTGAAGCTTTCTTT
CSAPQGAGLDTEAFF
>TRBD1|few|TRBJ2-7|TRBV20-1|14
TGCAGTGCCGTCTCCGGGACAGGAGGCTACGAGCAGTACTTC
CSAVSGTGGYEQYF
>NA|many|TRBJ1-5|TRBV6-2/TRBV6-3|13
TGTGCCAGCAGTTATGGGTCGAATCAGCCCCAGCATTTT
CASSYGSNQPQHF
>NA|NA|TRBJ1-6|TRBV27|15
TGTGCCAGCAGTGGGGGAATACACTCAAATTCACCCCTCCACTTT
CASSGGIHSNSPLHF
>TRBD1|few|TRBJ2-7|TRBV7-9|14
TGTGCCAGCAGTCTTCCGGGACAGGAGTACGAGCAGTACTTC
CASSLPGQEYEQYF
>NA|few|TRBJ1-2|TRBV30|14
TGTGCCTGGAGTGTAAAGGTGACTAACTATGGCTACACCTTC
CAWSVKVTNYGYTF
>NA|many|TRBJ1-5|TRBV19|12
TGTGCCAGTAAGTTCGGTGACCAGCCCCAGCATTTT
CASKFGDQPQHF
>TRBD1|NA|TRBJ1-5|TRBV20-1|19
TGCAGTGCTACCTACAGCCGGGACAGGGATAGAGGGGGCAATCAGCCCCAGCATTTT
CSATYSRDRDRGGNQPQHF
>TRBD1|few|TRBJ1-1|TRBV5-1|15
TGCGCCAGCAGCTTGGCTCAGGGGGGTCCCACTGAAGCTTTCTTT
CASSLAQGGPTEAFF
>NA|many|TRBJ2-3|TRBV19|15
TGTGCCAGTAGTCATCTTAGTTATAGCACAGATACGCAGTATTTT
CASSHLSYSTDTQYF
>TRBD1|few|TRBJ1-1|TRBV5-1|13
TGCGCCAGCAGCTCGACAGGGTACACTGAAGCTTTCTTT
CASSSTGYTEAFF
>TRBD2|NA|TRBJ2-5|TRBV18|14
TGTGCCAGCTCAGCGGGACTAGCGGGGGAGACCCAGTACTTC
CASSAGLAGETQYF